This T cell receptor beta chain was sequenced during a study of OX40 agonist ivuxolimab in advanced cancers. The overall study: Dose-escalation patients had hepatocellular carcinoma, melanoma, renal cell or head and neck cancer. A mean age of roughly 60 years, range about 20 to 79, was recorded, and around 85% were male.

About this clone: What it recognizes is unknown.

Study outcomes and limitations: Within 6 weeks, CD4+ and CD8+ blood T cells expanded clonally at 0.1 to 3.0 mg/kg. Also present in some nonresponders was a low level of normalized T-cell clonal expansion.

The germline V gene has CDR1 MGHRA and CDR2 YSYEKL. The CDR3 spans 14 residues. Trimming took 2 bases from V and 1 from J, leaving 8 bases between them. Method: immunoSEQ multiplex PCR; TCRdb's copy keeps in-frame clones and lacks some. The sample includes about 79,000 clones, 85% to 90% of them seen just once. The material was CD4+ or CD8+ T cells sorted from blood, obtained in a trial of the OX40 agonist ivuxolimab. The source of this sequence is an adult with an advanced solid tumor such as melanoma, head and neck, liver or kidney cancer. This chain joins TRBV4-1 and TRBJ2-5; D gene ambiguous. The CDR3 loop reads CASSQSLAQETQYF. Written as DNA, the CDR3 is TGCGCCAGCAGCCAAAGCCTGGCCCAAGAGACCCAGTACTTC.